The entry that follows covers one T cell receptor beta chain sequence. Its antigen remains unknown. CDR3 length: 15 residues. The germline gives CDR1 SGHKS, CDR2 YYEKEE (reference sequence). Trimming shortened V by 3 bases and J by 0 bases, and 12 bases separated the two germline ends. For TCR beta, libraries came from quantitative 5'-RACE with molecular barcodes. TCRdb reanalysed the 5' RACE reads using MiXCR and keeps one entry per CDR3 protein. Of nearly 350,000 distinct CDR3 sequences in the sample, roughly 14% were seen once. The data derive from a study of CD8 T cells in ankylosing spondylitis. Study-level findings and limits: As for the disease-linked clones, they showed a CD8+ phenotype and occurred at relatively low frequencies in peripheral blood.

The sequence was obtained from a male donor with ankylosing spondylitis or in good health (not recorded which). The sample taken for sequencing was blood, either unsorted or a sorted T cell fraction (not recorded which). This chain links TRBV5-5 with TRBJ1-1; no clear D gene. In DNA form, the CDR3 reads TGTGCCAGCAGCTGGGAGGGTCGGGTGAACACTGAAGCTTTCTTT. It yields the protein CASSWEGRVNTEAFF.